This T cell receptor beta chain was sequenced for a study of T cells in Graves' hyperthyroidism and ophthalmopathy. For Graves' hyperthyroidism to be stable, ophthalmopathy could not progress within 18 months. Hyperthyroidism, newly diagnosed and lasting under 2 months, affected patients aged 18 to 65. Diagnoses used clinical symptoms, serum thyroxine and TRAb, thyroid ultrasound and orbital computed tomography. The TCR beta CDR3 regions underwent amplification using RNA transcripts as the source. Using the HTBI primer set, a first-round RT-PCR was run on the TCR CDR3. TCRdb passed the multiplex PCR reads through MiXCR, listing each CDR3 protein once. The data hold 300,000 to 450,000 distinct CDR3 sequences, with just under 25% observed a single time. Germline V gene sequence: CDR1 SGDLS, CDR2 YYNGEE. The CDR3 loop spans 13 amino acids. V shed 0 bases and J shed 6 bases, with 8 bases lying between them.

Specimen: blood. This TCR derives from a man aged 50-59 years with Graves' hyperthyroidism. The rearrangement links TRBV9 to TRBJ2-3; D unresolved. The CDR3 reads CASSVGLEDTQYF. The CDR3 coding sequence is TGTGCCAGCAGCGTAGGTCTGGAGGATACGCAGTATTTT.